These 8 T cell receptor beta chains came from one sample sequenced in a study of OX40 agonist ivuxolimab in advanced cancers. Here immunoSEQ multiplex PCR was the method, and the copy in TCRdb shows in-frame clones only, minus some. The sample holds around 47,000 clones; over 65% are singletons and the top ten take about 15%. The starting material was CD4+ or CD8+ T cells sorted from blood, obtained in a trial of the OX40 agonist ivuxolimab. The receptors were gathered from an adult with an advanced solid tumor such as melanoma, head and neck, liver or kidney cancer.

The V and J genes are TRBV5-4 and TRBJ2-7; tentative D call: TRBD2 (6 bases). Germline values: CDR1 SGHNT, CDR2 YYREEE (reference sequence). The CDR3 length is 14 residues. The V end lost 0 bases, the J end lost 3 bases, and 10 bases lay between the germline ends. CDR3 in amino acids: CASSLGLASYEQYF. Here the CDR3 DNA reads TGTGCCAGCAGCTTGGGGCTAGCGAGCTACGAGCAGTACTTC.

The chain recombines TRBV27 with TRBJ2-7; D is ambiguous. The CDR3 is 13 residues long. The germline CDR1 and CDR2 sequences are MNHEY and SMNVEV (reference sequence). V lost 4 bases and J lost 2, with 9 bases in between. CDR3 DNA: TGTGCCAGCAGTTATGACGATACCTACGAGCAGTACTTC. Translation: CASSYDDTYEQYF.

This clone was picked up one time. The chain combines TRBV7-9 with TRBJ1-2, with TRBD1 matching over 8 bases. V lost 4 bases and J lost 6; bases outside the gene matches: 7. The CDR3 sequence is 14 residues long. Per the germline V gene, CDR1 is SEHNR and CDR2 is FQNEAQ (reference sequence). The DNA of the CDR3 is TGTGCCAGCAGCTCCGACAGGGGCTACAATGGCTACACCTTC. This sequence encodes CASSSDRGYNGYTF.

The V and J genes are TRBV28 and TRBJ2-1, with D hard to call. Germline V lookup: CDR1 MDHEN, CDR2 SYDVKM. Trimming pared 6 bases from V and 7 bases from J, leaving 19 bases between. The CDR3 contains 15 residues. The CDR3 loop reads CASSPYNFYGNEQFF. DNA of the CDR3: TGTGCCAGCAGCCCTTACAATTTCTATGGGAATGAGCAGTTCTTC. The whole variable domain, filled in from reference TRBV28 and TRBJ2-1, reads DVKVTQSSRYLVKRTGEKVFLECVQDMDHENMFWYRQDPGLGLRLIYFSYDVKMKEKGDIPEGYSVSREKKERFSLILESASTNQTSMYLCASSPYNFYGNEQFFGPGTRLTVL.

The rearrangement joins TRBV7-9 to TRBJ2-6, with a tentative D call TRBD1 (6 bases). The CDR3 spans 14 residues. From germline, CDR1 is SEHNR and CDR2 FQNEAQ (reference sequence). V lost 1 base to trimming and J lost 10 bases, with 11 bases between them. The CDR3 is CASSLEGQGNVLTF. The DNA of the CDR3 is TGTGCCAGCAGCTTAGAAGGGCAGGGGAACGTCCTGACTTTC.

This chain links TRBV11-3 with TRBJ2-3; 9 bases map to TRBD1. CDR3 length equals 14 residues. CDR1 is SGHNT and CDR2 is YENEEA in the germline V gene. With V trimmed by 5 bases and J by 2 bases, 2 bases remained unmatched. CDR3 in amino acids: CASSTGGVTDTQYF. DNA for the CDR3: TGTGCCAGCAGCACAGGGGGCGTCACAGATACGCAGTATTTT.

The CDR3 region is CASSVAGRGGRDTQYF. Written as DNA, the CDR3 is TGTGCCAGCAGCGTAGCGGGACGGGGGGGCAGGGATACGCAGTATTTT. This sequence joins TRBV9 and TRBJ2-3; TRBD2 matches at 8 bases. The germline CDR1 and CDR2 sequences are SGDLS and YYNGEE. V shed 0 bases and J 6 bases; nucleotides not matched to a gene: 9. This CDR3 is built from 16 residues.

The sample holds a few counts of this clone. The genes are TRBV6-5 and TRBJ1-5, with 9 bases matching TRBD1. The germline V gene has CDR1 MNHEY and CDR2 SVGAGI. The V gene end was trimmed by 5 bases and the J gene end by 7 bases; junction bases not matched to a gene: 6. This CDR3 comprises 14 residues. CDR3 region: CASSIRDREQPQHF. In DNA form, the CDR3 reads TGTGCCAGCAGTATCCGGGACAGGGAGCAGCCCCAGCATTTT.